Presented here are 31 T cell receptor beta chains from one specimen sequenced in a study of shared clonotypes between healthy human individuals. Repertoires were generated with immunoSEQ multiplex PCR, while TCRdb's copy carries only in-frame clones and drops some. This table has a few hundred thousand clones, 60% to 80% appearing once. The sequenced sample was memory CD4+ T cells sorted from blood. Subset reported: CD45RA-negative fraction. The origin of the receptors is a man aged 30 to 45 in good health.

The table lists this clone with a few counts. V and J are TRBV5-1 and TRBJ2-7; D not certain. CDR1 is SGHRS and CDR2 is YFSETQ in the germline V gene. The CDR3 runs 14 residues. V was cut by 1 base and J by 0 bases, with 8 bases left in between. The CDR3 DNA reads TGCGCCAGCAGCTTGACCCTGAGCTCCTACGAGCAGTACTTC. Translation gives CASSLTLSSYEQYF.

This clone has more than one count but fewer than ten. DNA of the CDR3: TGTGCCAGCAGCGTCTTAGGCCATGAGCAGTTCTTC. The encoded protein is CASSVLGHEQFF. The rearrangement uses TRBV9 and TRBJ2-1; D is undetermined. Germline V lookup: CDR1 SGDLS, CDR2 YYNGEE. The CDR3 consists of 12 residues. Trimming took 2 bases from V and 8 from J, leaving 8 bases between them.

This CDR3 is CASSVGLVGEQFF. DNA for the CDR3: TGTGCCAGCAGCGTAGGACTAGTGGGTGAGCAGTTCTTC. This sequence joins TRBV9 and TRBJ2-1, with D possibly matching TRBD2 (6 bases). The CDR3 totals 13 residues. Germline CDR1 is SGDLS and CDR2 is YYNGEE. V was shortened by 0 bases and J by 9 bases, with 10 bases between the two germline ends. Full variable domain (outside the CDR3, taken from reference TRBV9 and TRBJ2-1): DSGVTQTPKHLITATGQRVTLRCSPRSGDLSVYWYQQSLDQGLQFLIQYYNGEERAKGNILERFSAQQFPDLHSELNLSSLELGDSALYFCASSVGLVGEQFFGPGTRLTVL.

The chain carries TRBV12-2 and TRBJ2-1; TRBD1 is the table's D call, not checked against the DNA. TRBV12-2 is a documented pseudogene. CDR3 length: 20 amino acids. The CDR3 spells CASRLGQGAVGNQLHNEQFF. Written as DNA, the CDR3 is TGTGCAAGTCGCTTAGGACAGGGGGCTGTGGGGAATCAACTCCACAATGAGCAGTTCTTC.

About this clone: Since a much larger clone is just one base distant, this may be a read error. The V gene is TRBV28, the J gene TRBJ2-1; 7 positions agree with TRBD2. The CDR3 covers 14 residues. The V gene's germline CDR1 is MDHEN and CDR2 SYDVKM. The CDR3 DNA reads as TGTGCCAGCAAAGCGACTAGCTCCAACAATGAGCAGTTCTTC. Protein: CASKATSSNNEQFF.

As DNA, the CDR3 is TGTGCCAGCAGCTTTCGATCGGGACTAGCGGGGACCGGGGAGCTGTTTTTT. Translated: CASSFRSGLAGTGELFF. This chain uses TRBV7-6 with TRBJ2-2, with 13 bases that match TRBD2. Germline loops: CDR1 SGHVS, CDR2 FNYEAQ. CDR3 length equals 17 residues. V trimming: 3 bases; J trimming: 5 bases; junction bases outside the gene matches: 6.

The chain links TRBV29-1 to TRBJ2-3; either TRBD1 or TRBD2 may fit D (5 bases each). V was shortened by 7 bases and J by 1 base, with 12 bases between the two germline ends. Germline V gives CDR1 SQVTM, CDR2 ANQGSEA. CDR3 length equals 13 residues. The CDR3 DNA reads TGCAGCGGTGGGAGAGGGGGCACAGATACGCAGTATTTT. Protein product: CSGGRGGTDTQYF.

The chain has TRBV4-1 and TRBJ2-3; 13 bases agree with TRBD2. The V segment lost 2 bases and the J segment 7 bases; nucleotides outside the gene matches: 9. Germline V gene sequence: CDR1 MGHRA, CDR2 YSYEKL. This CDR3 spans 17 amino acids. The CDR3 sequence: CASSQTGTSGIGNTQYF. The CDR3 coding sequence is TGCGCCAGCAGCCAAACGGGGACTAGCGGGATAGGTAATACGCAGTATTTT.

This clone was observed a handful of times. The chain recombines TRBV5-4 with TRBJ1-1; possibly TRBD1 for D (6 bases). Trimming left V 2 bases short and J 0 bases short, with 8 bases between. CDR3 length: 14 residues. The germline V gene has CDR1 SGHNT and CDR2 YYREEE (reference sequence). The CDR3 sequence is CASSFGQLNTEAFF. The CDR3 DNA follows: TGTGCCAGCAGCTTCGGACAGTTGAACACTGAAGCTTTCTTT.

This clone was detected once. The V and J genes are TRBV4-3 and TRBJ2-7; the match to TRBD2 covers 10 bases. CDR3 length: 16 amino acids. V trimming: 0 bases; J trimming: 5 bases; junction bases outside the gene matches: 7. The V gene's germline CDR1 is LGHNA and CDR2 YSLEER. The CDR3 is CASSQDARLAGHEQYF. The CDR3 DNA reads as TGCGCCAGCAGCCAAGATGCGAGACTAGCGGGCCACGAGCAGTACTTC.

Notes on this clone: The sample has other DNA sequences that encode this CDR3 too. The CDR3 reads CASSETSYEQYF. CDR3 coding DNA: TGTGCCAGCTCGGAGACTAGCTACGAGCAGTACTTC. The chain recombines TRBV18 with TRBJ2-7, with a weak D call TRBD2 (6 bases). Looked up from germline, CDR1 is KGHSH and CDR2 is LQKENI. This CDR3 is built from 12 residues. V was pared by 6 bases and J by 3 bases, with 9 bases between.

V is TRBV4-2 and J is TRBJ2-1; 10 bases match TRBD2. Germline CDR1 LGHNA, CDR2 YNFKEQ. CDR3 length: 18 residues. V trimming: 1 base; J trimming: 0 bases; junction bases outside the gene matches: 6. This chain's CDR3 is CASSQGSLAGTSYNEQFF. CDR3 nucleotides: TGTGCCAGCAGCCAAGGTTCACTAGCGGGAACCTCCTACAATGAGCAGTTCTTC.

The chain has TRBV27 and TRBJ1-5, with D possibly being TRBD1 (6 bases). The CDR3 length is 15 residues. The germline CDR1 and CDR2 sequences are MNHEY and SMNVEV (reference sequence). V lost 5 bases, J lost 5 bases, and 16 bases lay in between. The CDR3 loop reads CASSVQQGGHQPQHF. The CDR3 DNA reads as TGTGCCAGCAGTGTTCAACAGGGTGGCCATCAGCCCCAGCATTTT.

This chain uses TRBV6-1 with TRBJ1-3; D is possibly TRBD1 (6 bases). The CDR3 has 15 residues. V lost 1 base and J lost 11, with 18 bases in between. Germline CDR1 is MNHNS and CDR2 is SASEGT. The CDR3 is CASSEVTGAIRSIYF. In nucleotides, the CDR3 is TGTGCCAGCAGTGAAGTAACGGGGGCGATAAGGTCCATATATTTT.

V and J are TRBV6-6 and TRBJ2-7; D uncertain. V was clipped by 7 bases and J by 4 bases, with 11 bases between them. The CDR3 spans 12 residues. Germline CDR1 is MNHNY and CDR2 is SVGAGI (reference sequence). As DNA, the CDR3 is TGTGCCAGCACCCGGTGGCTGTACGAGCAGTACTTC. This sequence encodes CASTRWLYEQYF.

The chain combines TRBV7-9 with TRBJ2-1, with D unresolved. The CDR3 runs to 14 residues. Per the germline V gene, CDR1 is SEHNR and CDR2 is FQNEAQ (reference sequence). V lost 2 bases to trimming and J lost 9 bases, with 14 bases between them. Here the CDR3 DNA reads TGTGCCAGCAGCTTAAGCGCCTGGGCGACTGAGCAGTTCTTC. Amino acid sequence: CASSLSAWATEQFF.

The gene calls are TRBV2 and TRBJ2-1; D is possibly TRBD1 (5 bases). This CDR3 spans 13 amino acids. The V end was cut by 6 bases, the J end by 4 bases, with 10 bases between. Germline CDR1 reads SNHLY; CDR2 reads FYNNEI. CDR3 nucleotides: TGTGCCAGCAGCCCACCAGGGTACAATGAGCAGTTCTTC. Translated: CASSPPGYNEQFF. Together with reference TRBV2 and TRBJ2-1, the CDR3 gives the full variable domain: EPEVTQTPSHQVTQMGQEVILRCVPISNHLYFYWYRQILGQKVEFLVSFYNNEISEKSEIFDDQFSVERPDGSNFTLKIRSTKLEDSAMYFCASSPPGYNEQFFGPGTRLTVL.

This clone came up a few times. The J gene is TRBJ2-1, the V gene TRBV5-1, with 7 nucleotides matching TRBD2. This CDR3 region has 14 residues. J was trimmed by 9 bases and V by 0 bases; bases with no gene match: 6. Per germline, CDR1 SGHRS and CDR2 YFSETQ. The CDR3 DNA sequence: TGCGCCAGCAGCTTGGGACGAAGCGGGACTGAGCAGTTCTTC. This sequence encodes CASSLGRSGTEQFF.

There are many counts of this clone. This sequence joins TRBV28 and TRBJ2-1; 8 positions match TRBD2. The CDR3 contains 14 residues. With V trimmed by 6 bases and J by 3 bases, 4 bases remained unmatched. CDR1 MDHEN and CDR2 SYDVKM come from the germline V gene. The CDR3 loop reads CASRAGGGYNEQFF. In DNA, the CDR3 is TGTGCCAGCAGGGCCGGGGGGGGCTACAATGAGCAGTTCTTC.

The V and J genes are TRBV28 and TRBJ2-1; TRBD2 aligns across 7 bases. CDR3 length: 12 amino acids. V shed 3 bases and J 10 bases; nucleotides not matched to a gene: 3. CDR1 is MDHEN and CDR2 is SYDVKM in the germline V gene. The CDR3 nucleotides read TGTGCCAGCAGTTTTCGGCGGGGGGAGCAGTTCTTC. This translates into CASSFRRGEQFF.

The V call is TRBV25-1, the J call TRBJ2-1, with 8 bases aligning to TRBD2. This CDR3 contains 17 residues. In germline, CDR1 is MGHDK, CDR2 SYGVNS. V shed 0 bases and J 2 bases; nucleotides not matched to a gene: 6. The CDR3 bases are TGTGCCAGCAGTGAATATAACGGGAGGGCCCCCTACAATGAGCAGTTCTTC. Amino acid sequence: CASSEYNGRAPYNEQFF.

V is TRBV14 and J is TRBJ2-5; D is ambiguous. The V gene lost 4 bases and the J gene lost 1 base, with 7 bases spanning the gap. The CDR3 sequence is 13 residues long. Germline loops: CDR1 SGHDN, CDR2 FVKESK. CDR3 sequence reads: CASSPRVQETQYF. Written as DNA, the CDR3 is TGTGCCAGCAGCCCGAGAGTCCAAGAGACCCAGTACTTC.

This clone was observed a few times. The V call is TRBV5-5, the J call TRBJ2-7; D perhaps matches TRBD2 (6 bases). This CDR3 has 15 amino acids. Germline loops: CDR1 SGHKS, CDR2 YYEKEE (reference sequence). V lost 3 bases and J 11 bases, leaving 24 bases between the germline ends. CDR3 region: CASSSYGGTSTREYF. DNA of the CDR3: TGTGCCAGCAGCTCATATGGGGGGACCTCTACGCGGGAGTACTTC.

V usage is TRBV9 and J usage is TRBJ1-4; weak D call: TRBD1 (5 bases). The CDR3 runs 17 residues. The V end lost 4 bases, the J end lost 5 bases, and 21 bases lay between the germline ends. Germline values: CDR1 SGDLS, CDR2 YYNGEE. The CDR3 region has the DNA TGTGCCAGCAGCTCCCGTGGGGGGAGTGGGGAAAATGAAAAACTGTTTTTT. It translates to CASSSRGGSGENEKLFF. The whole variable domain, filled in from reference TRBV9 and TRBJ1-4, reads DSGVTQTPKHLITATGQRVTLRCSPRSGDLSVYWYQQSLDQGLQFLIQYYNGEERAKGNILERFSAQQFPDLHSELNLSSLELGDSALYFCASSSRGGSGENEKLFFGSGTQLSVL.

The J gene is TRBJ2-7, the V gene TRBV10-3; 9 nucleotides line up with TRBD1. CDR3 size: 18 residues. V was pared by 0 bases and J by 1 base, with 10 bases of the junction left unmatched. Germline lookup yields CDR1 ENHRY and CDR2 SYGVKD. The CDR3 reads CAISESRAGQGISYEQYF. CDR3 nucleotides: TGTGCCATCAGTGAGTCGAGGGCAGGACAGGGGATTTCCTACGAGCAGTACTTC.

This sequence joins TRBV29-1 and TRBJ1-5; D is possibly TRBD1 (5 bases). The CDR3 covers 15 residues. Germline V gives CDR1 SQVTM, CDR2 ANQGSEA. Between the trimmed V and J ends, which lost 4 bases and 7 bases, there was a span of 20 bases. The CDR3 nucleotides are TGCAGCGTTGTAGGTGTTGGTCAGGGTGACCAGCCCCAGCATTTT. Its translation: CSVVGVGQGDQPQHF.

The chain recombines TRBV19 with TRBJ2-5; 7 bases match TRBD1. The CDR3 has 15 amino acids. With V trimmed by 3 bases and J by 4 bases, 8 bases remained unmatched. Germline lookup yields CDR1 LNHDA and CDR2 SQIVND (reference sequence). The CDR3 region has the DNA TGTGCCAGTAGTATGTGGGACAGCCAGAGAGAGACCCAGTACTTC. As protein: CASSMWDSQRETQYF. Variable domain in full (rest from reference TRBV19 and TRBJ2-5): DGGITQSPKYLFRKEGQNVTLSCEQNLNHDAMYWYRQDPGQGLRLIYYSQIVNDFQKGDIAEGYSVSREKKESFPLTVTSAQKNPTAFYLCASSMWDSQRETQYFGPGTRLLVL.

This clone is a singleton in its sample. J is TRBJ2-1 and V is TRBV7-6; tentatively, D is TRBD2 (5 bases). Per germline, CDR1 SGHVS and CDR2 FNYEAQ. The ends were cut back, 3 bases at V and 4 bases at J, with 13 bases in the middle. There are 15 residues in the CDR3. CDR3: CASSFGSVAYNEQFF. CDR3 DNA sequence: TGTGCCAGCAGCTTTGGGAGCGTAGCATACAATGAGCAGTTCTTC.

V and J are TRBV5-1 and TRBJ2-2, with TRBD2 as a possible D gene (5 bases). The V and J ends lost 4 bases and 4 bases respectively, with 20 bases between them. CDR1 SGHRS and CDR2 YFSETQ come from the germline V gene. This CDR3 has 17 amino acids. In nucleotides, the CDR3 is TGCGCCAGCAGCGCACGCGGGCCAGATTTTCCCACCGGGGAGCTGTTTTTT. Translation gives CASSARGPDFPTGELFF.

The chain has TRBV27 and TRBJ2-3; a weak D match, TRBD2 (6 bases). In germline, CDR1 is MNHEY, CDR2 SMNVEV (reference sequence). The germline V and J ends were trimmed by 2 bases and 2 bases, with 11 bases remaining between them. This CDR3 region has 15 residues. CDR3: CASSLRRGPTDTQYF. The DNA for the CDR3 is TGTGCCAGCAGTTTACGGAGGGGACCCACAGATACGCAGTATTTT.

Only one count was recorded for this clone. This chain links TRBV2 with TRBJ2-2; TRBD1 is a possible D gene (6 bases). V was shortened by 5 bases and J by 0 bases, with 13 bases between the two germline ends. CDR3 length equals 16 residues. Germline-derived CDR1 and CDR2 are SNHLY and FYNNEI. The chain's CDR3 is CASSSQGLTNTGELFF. The CDR3 region has the DNA TGTGCCAGCAGTTCACAGGGCCTGACGAACACCGGGGAGCTGTTTTTT. Supplemented by reference TRBV2 and TRBJ2-2, the full variable domain reads EPEVTQTPSHQVTQMGQEVILRCVPISNHLYFYWYRQILGQKVEFLVSFYNNEISEKSEIFDDQFSVERPDGSNFTLKIRSTKLEDSAMYFCASSSQGLTNTGELFFGEGSRLTVL.